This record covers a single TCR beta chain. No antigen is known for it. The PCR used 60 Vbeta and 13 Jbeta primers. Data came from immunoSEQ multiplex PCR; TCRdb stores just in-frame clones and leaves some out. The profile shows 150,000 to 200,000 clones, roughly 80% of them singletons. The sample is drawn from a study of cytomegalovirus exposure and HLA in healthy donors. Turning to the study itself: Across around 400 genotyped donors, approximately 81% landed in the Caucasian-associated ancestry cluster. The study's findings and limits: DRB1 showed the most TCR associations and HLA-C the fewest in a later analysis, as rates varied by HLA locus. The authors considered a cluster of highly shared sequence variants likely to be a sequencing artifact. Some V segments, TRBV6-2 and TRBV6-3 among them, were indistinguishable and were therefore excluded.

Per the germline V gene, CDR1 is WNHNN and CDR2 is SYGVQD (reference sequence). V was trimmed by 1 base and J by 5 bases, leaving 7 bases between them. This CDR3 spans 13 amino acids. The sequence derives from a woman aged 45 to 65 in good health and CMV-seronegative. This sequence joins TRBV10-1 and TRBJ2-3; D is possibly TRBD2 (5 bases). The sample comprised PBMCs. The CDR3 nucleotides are TGCGCCAGCAGTGAGTGGGAGCTAGATACGCAGTATTTT. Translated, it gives CASSEWELDTQYF.